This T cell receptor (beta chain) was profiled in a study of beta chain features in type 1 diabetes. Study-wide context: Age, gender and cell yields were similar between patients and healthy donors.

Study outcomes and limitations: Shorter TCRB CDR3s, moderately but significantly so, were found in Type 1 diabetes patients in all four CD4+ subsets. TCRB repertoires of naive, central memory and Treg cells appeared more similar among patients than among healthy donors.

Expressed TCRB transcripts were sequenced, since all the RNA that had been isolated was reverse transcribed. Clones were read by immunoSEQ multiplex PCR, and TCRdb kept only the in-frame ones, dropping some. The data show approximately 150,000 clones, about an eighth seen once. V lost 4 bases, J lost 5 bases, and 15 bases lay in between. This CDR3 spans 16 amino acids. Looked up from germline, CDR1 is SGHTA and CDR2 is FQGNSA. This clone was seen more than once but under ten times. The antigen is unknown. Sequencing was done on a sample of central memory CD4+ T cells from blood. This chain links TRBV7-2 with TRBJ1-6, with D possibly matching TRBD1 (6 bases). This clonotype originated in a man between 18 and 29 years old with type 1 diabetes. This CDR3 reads CASSSQGRVDNSPLHF. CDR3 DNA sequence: TGTGCCAGCAGCTCTCAGGGGAGGGTCGATAATTCACCCCTCCACTTT.